This T cell receptor beta chain came from a study of cytomegalovirus exposure and HLA in healthy donors. Concerning this clone: Its antigen is still unknown.

Study results and caveats: Apparent HLA restriction characterized most CMV-associated TCR beta chains in a later analysis. In a later analysis, 15,000 to 20,000 TCR beta sequences were associated with HLA alleles at 0.05 false discovery rate.

60 Vbeta and 13 Jbeta primers were used in PCR. TCRdb keeps only in-frame clones here, not all; method: immunoSEQ multiplex PCR. The table has 85,000 to 110,000 clones, around two thirds seen once; the top ten hold around 3.5%. Donors consisted of healthy bone marrow donors. The sequenced sample consisted of PBMCs. The clonotype was recovered from a woman aged 45-59 years in good health and CMV-seronegative.

In DNA, the CDR3 is TGTGCCAGCAGTCTCCAAGCGGACAGCGACTACGAGCAGTACTTC. Encoded protein: CASSLQADSDYEQYF. V gene TRBV27 combines with J gene TRBJ2-7; D is perhaps TRBD1 (6 bases). There are 15 residues in the CDR3. Trimming took off 5 bases at V and 3 bases at J, with 17 bases between the two ends. Per germline, CDR1 MNHEY and CDR2 SMNVEV (reference sequence).